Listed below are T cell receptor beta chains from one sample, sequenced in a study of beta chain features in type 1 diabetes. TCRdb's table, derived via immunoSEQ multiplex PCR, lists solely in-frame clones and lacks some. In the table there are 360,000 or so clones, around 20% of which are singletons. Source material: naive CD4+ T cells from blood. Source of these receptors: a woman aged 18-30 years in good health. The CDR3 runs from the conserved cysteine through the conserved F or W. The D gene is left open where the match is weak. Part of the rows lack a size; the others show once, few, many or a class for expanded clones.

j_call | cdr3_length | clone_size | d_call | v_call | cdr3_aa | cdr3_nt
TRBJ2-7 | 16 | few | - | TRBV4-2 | CASSQDLAGRGYEQYF | TGTGCCAGCAGCCAAGATCTTGCGGGGAGGGGGTACGAGCAGTACTTC
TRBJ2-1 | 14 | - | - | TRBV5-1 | CASTRRESYNEQFF | TGCGCCAGCACCCGAAGGGAGTCCTACAATGAGCAGTTCTTC
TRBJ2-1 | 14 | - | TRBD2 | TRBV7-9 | CASRTSGRSNEQFF | TGTGCCAGCAGGACTAGCGGGAGGAGCAATGAGCAGTTCTTC
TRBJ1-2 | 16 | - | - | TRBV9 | CASSRGAGPTNYGYTF | TGTGCCAGCAGCAGAGGGGCGGGACCCACTAACTATGGCTACACCTTC
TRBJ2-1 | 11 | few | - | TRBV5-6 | CASSWRPREFF | TGTGCCAGCAGCTGGAGGCCCCGTGAGTTCTTC
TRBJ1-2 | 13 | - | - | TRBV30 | CAWRNNPDYGYTF | TGTGCCTGGAGGAATAACCCAGACTATGGCTACACCTTC
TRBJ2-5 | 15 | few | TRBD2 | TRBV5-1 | CASRPAGGREETQYF | TGCGCCAGCAGACCCGCGGGGGGCCGGGAAGAGACCCAGTACTTC
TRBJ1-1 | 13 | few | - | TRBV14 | CASSQQGNTEAFF | TGTGCCAGCAGCCAGCAGGGTAATACTGAAGCTTTCTTT
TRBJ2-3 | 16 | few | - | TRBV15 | CATSRDRWEEADTQYF | TGTGCCACCAGCAGAGATCGGTGGGAGGAAGCAGATACGCAGTATTTT
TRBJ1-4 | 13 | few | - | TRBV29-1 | CSVATGRREKLFF | TGCAGCGTAGCTACGGGGAGGCGGGAAAAACTGTTTTTT
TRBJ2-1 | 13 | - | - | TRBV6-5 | CATTSPVADEQFF | TGTGCCACCACAAGCCCCGTAGCGGATGAGCAGTTCTTC
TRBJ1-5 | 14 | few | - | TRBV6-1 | CASMAGYSNQPQHF | TGTGCCAGCATGGCGGGTTATAGCAATCAGCCCCAGCATTTT
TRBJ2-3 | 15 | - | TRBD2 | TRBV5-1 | CASSWGLARTDTQYF | TGCGCCAGCAGCTGGGGACTAGCGCGCACAGATACGCAGTATTTT
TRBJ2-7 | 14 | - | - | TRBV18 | CASSPSGGGFEQYF | TGTGCCAGCTCACCCTCCGGCGGAGGGTTCGAGCAGTACTTC
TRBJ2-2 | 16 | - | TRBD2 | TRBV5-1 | CASSSTSGVNTGELFF | TGCGCCAGCAGCTCAACTAGCGGGGTTAACACCGGGGAGCTGTTTTTT
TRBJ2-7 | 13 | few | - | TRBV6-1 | CASSEGPLYEQYF | TGTGCCAGCAGTGAGGGCCCCCTCTACGAGCAGTACTTC
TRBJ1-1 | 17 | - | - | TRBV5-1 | CASSFGLTGTGNTEAFF | TGCGCCAGCAGCTTCGGACTCACAGGGACGGGGAACACTGAAGCTTTCTTT
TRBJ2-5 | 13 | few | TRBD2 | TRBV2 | CASRGLAEETQYF | TGTGCCAGCAGGGGACTAGCGGAAGAGACCCAGTACTTC
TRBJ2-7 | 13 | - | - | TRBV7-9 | CASSARVSDEQYF | TGTGCCAGCAGTGCCAGGGTATCTGACGAGCAGTACTTC
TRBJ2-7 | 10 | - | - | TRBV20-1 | CSASRNEQYF | TGCAGTGCTAGTAGAAACGAGCAGTACTTC
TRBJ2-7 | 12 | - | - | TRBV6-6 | CASQDYLNEQYF | TGTGCCAGCCAGGACTACCTAAACGAGCAGTACTTC
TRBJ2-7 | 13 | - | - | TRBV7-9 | CASSSLQGYEQYF | TGTGCCAGCAGCAGTTTACAGGGATACGAGCAGTACTTC
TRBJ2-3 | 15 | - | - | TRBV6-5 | CASSYGGGHTDTQYF | TGTGCCAGCAGTTACGGGGGGGGACACACAGATACGCAGTATTTT
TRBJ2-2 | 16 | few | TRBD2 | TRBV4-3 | CASSRAGGPNTGELFF | TGCGCCAGCAGCCGGGCGGGGGGTCCGAATACCGGGGAGCTGTTTTTT
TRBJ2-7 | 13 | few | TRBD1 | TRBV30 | CAWSVRQGGEQYF | TGTGCCTGGAGTGTACGACAGGGGGGCGAGCAGTACTTC
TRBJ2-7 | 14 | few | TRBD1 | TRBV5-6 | CASSAGTEYNEQYF | TGTGCCAGCAGCGCCGGGACAGAGTATAACGAGCAGTACTTC
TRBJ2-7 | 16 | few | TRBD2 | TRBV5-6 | CASSPEGLATSYEQYF | TGTGCCAGCAGCCCCGAGGGACTAGCGACGTCCTACGAGCAGTACTTC
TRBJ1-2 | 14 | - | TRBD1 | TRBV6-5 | CASTTGQGRDGYTF | TGTGCCAGCACCACCGGACAGGGAAGGGATGGCTACACCTTC
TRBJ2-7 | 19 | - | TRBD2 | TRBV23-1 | CASSFRGTSGGADRYEQYF | TGCGCCAGCAGTTTCCGGGGGACTAGCGGGGGGGCCGACAGATACGAGCAGTACTTC
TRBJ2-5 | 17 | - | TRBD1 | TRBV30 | CAWGSGTGLLGQETQYF | TGTGCCTGGGGATCCGGGACAGGGTTGTTGGGGCAAGAGACCCAGTACTTC
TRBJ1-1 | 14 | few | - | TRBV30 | CAWRRTAMNTEAFF | TGTGCCTGGAGACGGACAGCCATGAACACTGAAGCTTTCTTT
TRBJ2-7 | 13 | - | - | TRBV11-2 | CASSLVDSYEQYF | TGTGCCAGCAGCTTAGTAGACTCCTACGAGCAGTACTTC
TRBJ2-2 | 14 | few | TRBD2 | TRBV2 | CASSRTSPTGELFF | TGTGCCAGCAGTCGGACTAGCCCCACCGGGGAGCTGTTTTTT
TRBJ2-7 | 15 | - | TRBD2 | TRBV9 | CASSALGAGTYEQYF | TGTGCCAGCAGCGCCCTGGGAGCGGGGACCTACGAGCAGTACTTC
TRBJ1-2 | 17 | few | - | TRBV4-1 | CASSQGDGGVANYGYTF | TGCGCCAGCAGCCAAGGGGACGGGGGGGTAGCCAACTATGGCTACACCTTC
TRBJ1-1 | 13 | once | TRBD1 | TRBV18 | CASSPGQGTDAFF | TGTGCCAGCTCGCCAGGACAGGGGACGGACGCTTTCTTT
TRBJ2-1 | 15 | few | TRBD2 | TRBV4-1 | CASRRIAGGLGEQFF | TGCGCCAGCAGGCGAATAGCGGGAGGACTTGGTGAGCAGTTCTTC
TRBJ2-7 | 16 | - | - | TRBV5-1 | CASSPVILGAEDEQYF | TGCGCCAGCAGCCCTGTTATCTTAGGGGCGGAAGACGAGCAGTACTTC
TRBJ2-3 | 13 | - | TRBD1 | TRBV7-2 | CASSSGGRDTQYF | TGTGCCAGCAGCTCAGGGGGTCGGGATACGCAGTATTTT
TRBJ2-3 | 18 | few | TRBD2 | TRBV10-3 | CAISSGLAGAFGTDTQYF | TGTGCCATCAGTTCGGGACTAGCGGGAGCCTTCGGCACAGATACGCAGTATTTT
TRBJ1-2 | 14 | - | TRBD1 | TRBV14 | CASSHTQGYGGYTF | TGTGCCAGCAGCCACACACAGGGGTATGGAGGCTACACCTTC
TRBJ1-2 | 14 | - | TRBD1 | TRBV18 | CASSPRTGVYGYTF | TGTGCCAGCTCACCCAGGACAGGGGTCTATGGCTACACCTTC
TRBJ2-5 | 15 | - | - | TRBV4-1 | CASSQDQAAAETQYF | TGCGCCAGCAGCCAAGATCAAGCGGCAGCGGAGACCCAGTACTTC
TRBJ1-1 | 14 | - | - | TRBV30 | CAWGLGGMNTEAFF | TGTGCCTGGGGGCTGGGGGGAATGAACACTGAAGCTTTCTTT
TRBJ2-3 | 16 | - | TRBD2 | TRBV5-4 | CASSLASGQSTDTQYF | TGTGCCAGCAGCTTGGCTAGCGGGCAAAGCACAGATACGCAGTATTTT
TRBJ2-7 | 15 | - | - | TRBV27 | CASSFGQGGTYEQYF | TGTGCCAGCAGTTTTGGGCAGGGGGGAACCTACGAGCAGTACTTC
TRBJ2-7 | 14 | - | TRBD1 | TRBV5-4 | CASSQPGQGYEQYF | TGTGCCAGCAGCCAACCGGGACAGGGTTACGAGCAGTACTTC
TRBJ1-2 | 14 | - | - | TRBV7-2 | CASSYNRAGESYTF | TGTGCCAGCAGCTATAACAGGGCGGGGGAGAGCTACACCTTC
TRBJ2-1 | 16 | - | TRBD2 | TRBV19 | CASSRKRGGLVDEQFF | TGTGCCAGTAGCCGAAAGCGGGGGGGCCTTGTGGATGAGCAGTTCTTC
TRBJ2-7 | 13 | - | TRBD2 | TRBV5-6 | CASSPGGLGEQYF | TGTGCCAGCAGCCCGGGGGGTCTAGGAGAGCAGTACTTC